These 3 T cell receptor beta chains were sequenced from one sample in a study of T cell responses to AZD1222 COVID-19 vaccine. Profiling relied on immunoSEQ multiplex PCR, and the TCRdb table lists in-frame clones only, not all of them. The top ten clones hold 1.3% of a sample with about 150,000 clones, about 95% of them seen once. The specimen was peripheral blood, collected on day 0 of AZD1222 vaccination. The receptors originated from an adult in good health.

V is TRBV27 and J is TRBJ2-1; possible D gene TRBD2, 6 bases. The germline gives CDR1 MNHEY, CDR2 SMNVEV (reference sequence). V dropped 0 bases and J dropped 8 bases, with 17 bases sitting between them. The CDR3 extends over 16 amino acids. The CDR3 loop is CASSLSGGLGLHEQFF. CDR3 bases: TGTGCCAGCAGTTTATCGGGGGGACTTGGCCTCCATGAGCAGTTCTTC.

The chain links TRBV19 to TRBJ2-1; D gene unclear. This CDR3 comprises 11 residues. Trimming removed 1 base at V and 9 bases at J, with 4 bases between. CDR1 and CDR2 (germline): LNHDA, SQIVND (reference sequence). DNA of the CDR3: TGTGCCAGTAGTATAGGCAGTGAGCAGTTCTTC. Translating it yields CASSIGSEQFF.

This chain joins TRBV5-6 and TRBJ1-5; 8 bases map to TRBD1. Losses at the gene ends were 7 bases for V and 7 bases for J; bases not matched to a gene: 13. CDR3 size: 15 residues. Germline-derived CDR1 and CDR2 are SGHDT and YYEEEE. For the CDR3, the DNA is TGTGCCAGCTCGGTGTCAGGGGGCGCCCCGCAGCCCCAGCATTTT. It codes for CASSVSGGAPQPQHF.